This T cell receptor beta chain was recorded in a study of T cell responses to AZD1222 COVID-19 vaccine. Overall study context: Combined were second doses at about 4 or about 12 weeks. General observations from the study: Receipt of two AZD1222 doses was followed by a rise in Spike-specific TCR breadth and depth. Donors in the cohort were predominantly white British and more often female, and clonal diversity was possibly underestimated. Reports indicate that nearly half of spike-specific TCRs are directed at unmutated variant regions.

In the case of this clone: Its antigen is not known. The identical CDR3 is also encoded by other nucleotide sequences in the sample.

CDR1 and CDR2 (germline): MDHEN, SYDVKM. V gave up 4 bases and J gave up 3 bases; unmatched junction bases: 1. The CDR3 consists of 14 residues. Sequencing was performed with immunoSEQ multiplex PCR; in TCRdb, only in-frame clones are kept and a portion is missing. The sample includes about 130,000 clones, roughly 90% of them seen just once. The starting material was peripheral blood, obtained on day 0 of AZD1222 vaccination. The clonotype comes from an adult in good health. This chain links TRBV28 with TRBJ1-2; 11 nucleotides align to TRBD1. This CDR3 is CASSSGQGDYGYTF. Written as DNA, the CDR3 is TGTGCCAGCAGTTCGGGACAGGGGGACTATGGCTACACCTTC.